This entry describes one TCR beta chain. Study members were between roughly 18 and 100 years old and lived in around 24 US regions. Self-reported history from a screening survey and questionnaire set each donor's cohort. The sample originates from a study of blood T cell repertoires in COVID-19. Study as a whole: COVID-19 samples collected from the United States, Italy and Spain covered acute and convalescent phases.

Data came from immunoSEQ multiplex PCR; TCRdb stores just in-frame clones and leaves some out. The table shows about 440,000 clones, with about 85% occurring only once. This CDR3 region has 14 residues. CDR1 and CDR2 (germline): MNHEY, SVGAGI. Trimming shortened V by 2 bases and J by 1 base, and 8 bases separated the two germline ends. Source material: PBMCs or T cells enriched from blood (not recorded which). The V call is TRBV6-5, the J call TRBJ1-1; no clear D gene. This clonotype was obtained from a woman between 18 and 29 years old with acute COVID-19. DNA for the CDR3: TGTGCCAGCAGTTACGACGGCGGGAACACTGAAGCTTTCTTT. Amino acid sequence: CASSYDGGNTEAFF.